This T cell receptor (beta chain) appears in the sequencing data of a study of neoadjuvant anti-PD-1 for oral cavity cancer. Whole-study results and caveats: Higher pretreatment blood Treg/Th17 ratios correlated with higher pretreatment blood and lower post-treatment tumor TCRbeta clonality.

The length of the CDR3 is 14 residues. The germline gives CDR1 SGHDN, CDR2 FVKESK. V was shortened by 4 bases and J by 2 bases, with 9 bases between the two germline ends. Time point given: after neoadjuvant nivolumab, at surgical resection. These oral cavity squamous cell carcinomas were HPV-negative and locally advanced. Analysis of PBMCs was direct, with no culture step. A single count supports this clone. Its antigen is undetermined. PBMC libraries mostly used 480 ng of input genomic DNA, with six replicates per sample. TCRdb's copy holds only in-frame clones and misses some; the assay was immunoSEQ multiplex PCR. The sample lists roughly 15,000 clones, 76% occurring once.

The gene calls are TRBV14 and TRBJ2-1, with D possibly being TRBD1 (5 bases). The receptor comes from a person between 35 and 79 years old with oral cavity squamous cell carcinoma. The source was PBMCs, collected after nivolumab (anti-PD-1) treatment. CDR3 sequence: CASSLRTTYNEQFF. The CDR3 bases are TGTGCCAGCAGCCTACGGACAACCTACAATGAGCAGTTCTTC.